This TCR beta chain was sequenced for a study of blood T cell repertoires in COVID-19 (dated by TCRdb to the early 2020s). Study-level background: Collaborator samples came from the United States, Italy and Spain and covered acute and convalescent phases of COVID-19. The repertoires were released in a freely available public database intended as a resource for research on the immune response to SARS-CoV-2. The sample metadata nearly always contained a de-identified subject ID, COVID-19 status, age in years and sex. Samples were obtained from the ongoing ImmuneRACE study (first 160 participants) and from roughly 1,300 subjects provided by 6 global collaborators. The dataset comprised deeply sampled blood TCRbeta repertoires from subjects exposed to, actively infected with, or recovered from COVID-19. HLA class I and class II types, where available, came from metadata supplied by the sample provider rather than from assay-based typing. The material from the prospective study consisted of cDNA or gDNA derived from T cells, B-cell-depleted T cells, or PBMCs.

Notes on this clone: This receptor's antigen is unknown. No much larger clone is present one base from it, and per-base qualities are unavailable.

Points the paper makes about the study in general: The amount of clinical and demographic metadata varied by source and participant and was provided uncurated.

The collaborating institutions used their own protocols to collect whole blood in K2EDTA tubes. Collaborator samples were shipped for TCRbeta analysis as frozen whole blood, isolated PBMCs, or DNA extracted from either sample type. TCRbeta CDR3 regions were amplified from genomic DNA by means of the immunoSEQ Assay, a bias-controlled multiplex PCR. The paper's processing steps were these. The number of nucleated cells in each sample was estimated by amplification of reference gene primers within the assay. To quantify the absolute abundance of each unique TCRbeta CDR3 rearrangement, sequence reads were collapsed and filtered. For each sample, productive Simpson clonality was calculated by taking the square root of Simpson's diversity index across productive rearrangements. TCRdb retrieved this table from immuneACCESS and kept in-frame rearrangements only. Not all clones are present; in checked studies, unresolved V genes account for under half, and no reason is known for the remainder. V and J calls and clone size are as listed in that table; D and trimming were resolved from the DNA. Within this sample are about 230,000 clones, with around 84% of them counted one time only. The top ten clones comprise about 0.93% of the sample.

Sample: peripheral blood. This sequence was found in a man aged 35 to 55 with acute or convalescent COVID-19.

The CDR3 reads as follows: CASREGVLNSPLHF. Here is the DNA: TGTGCCAGCCGAGAGGGGGTCCTGAATTCACCCCTCCACTTT. The V and J segments used are TRBV18 and TRBJ1-6; a weak D assignment points to TRBD1 (6 bases agree). Trimming at the junction amounts to 8 bases on V and 7 bases on J, and the germline ends lie 15 bases apart. Looking up the germline V gene yields CDR1 KGHSH and CDR2 LQKENI. From the cysteine through the phenylalanine, the CDR3 covers 14 amino acids. Kept here is only the CDR3 DNA, which spans 42 bases and is read in frame from base 1.